This T cell receptor (beta chain) was recorded in a study of OX40 agonist ivuxolimab in advanced cancers. Background on the study: Dose-escalation cases comprised hepatocellular carcinoma, melanoma, renal cell or head and neck cancer. At under 85% male, the cohort had a mean age of around 56 years, ranging from about 20 to 90.

Autoimmune disease history or systemic immunosuppression barred patients. The protocol was immunoSEQ multiplex PCR, while the TCRdb copy is restricted to in-frame clones and leaves out a portion. Found here are tens of thousands of clones, more than 70% of them singletons; the top ten hold 3.6%. Trimming removed 4 bases from V and 0 bases from J; junction bases left unmatched: 10. The CDR3 sequence is 17 residues long. Germline assignment: CDR1 SGHTA and CDR2 FQGNSA. The clonotype was recovered from an adult with an advanced solid tumor such as melanoma, head and neck, liver or kidney cancer. This chain connects TRBV7-2 to TRBJ2-3, with 7 nucleotides matching TRBD2. Sequenced here: CD4+ or CD8+ T cells sorted from blood, sampled in a trial of the OX40 agonist ivuxolimab. The CDR3 protein is CASSYPRLAESTDTQYF. The CDR3 bases are TGTGCCAGCAGCTACCCCAGACTAGCCGAGAGCACAGATACGCAGTATTTT.